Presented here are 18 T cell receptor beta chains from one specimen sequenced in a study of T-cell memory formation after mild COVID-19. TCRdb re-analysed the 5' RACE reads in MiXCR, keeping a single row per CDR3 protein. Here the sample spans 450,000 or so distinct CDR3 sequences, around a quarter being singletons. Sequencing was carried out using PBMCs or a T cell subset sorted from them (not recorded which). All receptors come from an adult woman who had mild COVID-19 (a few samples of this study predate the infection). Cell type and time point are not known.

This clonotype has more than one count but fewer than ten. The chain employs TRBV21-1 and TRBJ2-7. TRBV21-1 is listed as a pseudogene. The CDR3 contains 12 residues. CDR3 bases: TGTGCCAGCAGCAAAGGAAGGAACGAGCAGTACTTC. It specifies CASSKGRNEQYF.

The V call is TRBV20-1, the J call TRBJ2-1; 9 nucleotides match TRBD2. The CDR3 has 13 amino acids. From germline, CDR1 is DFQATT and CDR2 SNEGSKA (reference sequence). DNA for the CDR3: TGCGGGCTCAGCGGCGGGAGGGCCAATGAGCAGTTCTTC. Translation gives CGLSGGRANEQFF.

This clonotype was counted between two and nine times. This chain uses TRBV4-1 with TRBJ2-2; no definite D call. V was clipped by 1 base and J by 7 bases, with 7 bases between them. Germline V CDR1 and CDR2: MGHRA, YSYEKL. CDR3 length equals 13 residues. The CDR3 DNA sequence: TGCGCCAGCAGCCAAGGGGGTATCGGGGAGCTGTTTTTT. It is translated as CASSQGGIGELFF.

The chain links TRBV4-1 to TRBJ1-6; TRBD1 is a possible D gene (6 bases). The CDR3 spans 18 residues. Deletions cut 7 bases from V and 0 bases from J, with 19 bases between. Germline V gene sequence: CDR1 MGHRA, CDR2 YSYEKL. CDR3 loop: CASTQRDISSSYNSPLHF. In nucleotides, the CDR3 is TGCGCCAGCACTCAAAGGGACATATCGAGCTCCTATAATTCACCCCTCCACTTT.

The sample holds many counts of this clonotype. The CDR3 loop is CASSYAPGTGDNEQFF. The CDR3 DNA sequence: TGTGCCAGCAGTTACGCCCCCGGGACAGGCGACAATGAGCAGTTCTTC. The chain uses TRBV6-5 and TRBJ2-1; 8 bases are shared with TRBD1. The ends lost 2 bases at V and 5 bases at J; junction bases unmatched: 8. Germline V gene lookup returns CDR1 MNHEY and CDR2 SVGAGI. The CDR3 is 16 amino acids.

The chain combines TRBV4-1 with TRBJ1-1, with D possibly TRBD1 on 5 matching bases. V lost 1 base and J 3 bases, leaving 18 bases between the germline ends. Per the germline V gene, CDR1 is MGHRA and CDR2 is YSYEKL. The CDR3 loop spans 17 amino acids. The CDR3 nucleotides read TGCGCCAGCAGCCAAGTTCGTCAGGGTGGAGCGGACACTGAAGCTTTCTTT. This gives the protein CASSQVRQGGADTEAFF.

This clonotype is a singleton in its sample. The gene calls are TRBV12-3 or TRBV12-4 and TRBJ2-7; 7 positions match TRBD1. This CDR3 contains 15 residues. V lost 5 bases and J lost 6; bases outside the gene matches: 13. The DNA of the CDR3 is TGTGCCAGCAGTCTTGAGGGGGCACGCAAGCGCGAGCAGTACTTC. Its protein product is CASSLEGARKREQYF.

In DNA form, the CDR3 reads TGTGCCAGCAGTAGCAGGGGTTCTTACTCCTACGAGCAGTACTTC. Translated: CASSSRGSYSYEQYF. This chain uses TRBV14 with TRBJ2-7; D might be TRBD1 (6 bases). The length of the CDR3 is 15 residues. Germline loops: CDR1 SGHDN, CDR2 FVKESK. V lost 6 bases and J 0 bases, leaving 15 bases between the germline ends.

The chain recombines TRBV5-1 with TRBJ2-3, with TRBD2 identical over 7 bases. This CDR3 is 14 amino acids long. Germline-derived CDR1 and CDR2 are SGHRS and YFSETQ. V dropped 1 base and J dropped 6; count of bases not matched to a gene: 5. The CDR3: CASSLLPAGDTQYF. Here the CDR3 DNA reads TGCGCCAGCAGCTTGTTGCCAGCGGGGGATACGCAGTATTTT.

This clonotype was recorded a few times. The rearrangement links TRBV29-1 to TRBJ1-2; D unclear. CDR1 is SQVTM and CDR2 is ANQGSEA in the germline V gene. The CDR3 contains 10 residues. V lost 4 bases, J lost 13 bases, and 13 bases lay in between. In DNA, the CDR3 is TGCAGCGTTGCCGTTGAGGATCCCACCTTC. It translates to CSVAVEDPTF. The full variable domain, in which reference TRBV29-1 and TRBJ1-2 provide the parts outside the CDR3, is SAVISQKPSRDICQRGTSLTIQCQVDSQVTMMFWYRQQPGQSLTLIATANQGSEATYESGFVIDKFPISRPNLTFSTLTVSNMSPEDSSIYLCSVAVEDPTFGSGTRLTVV.

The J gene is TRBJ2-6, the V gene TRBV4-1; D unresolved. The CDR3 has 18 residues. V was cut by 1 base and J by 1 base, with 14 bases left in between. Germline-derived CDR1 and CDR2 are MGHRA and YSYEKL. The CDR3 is CASSQVMGSGSGANVLTF. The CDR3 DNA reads TGCGCCAGCAGCCAAGTCATGGGGTCCGGATCTGGGGCCAACGTCCTGACTTTC.

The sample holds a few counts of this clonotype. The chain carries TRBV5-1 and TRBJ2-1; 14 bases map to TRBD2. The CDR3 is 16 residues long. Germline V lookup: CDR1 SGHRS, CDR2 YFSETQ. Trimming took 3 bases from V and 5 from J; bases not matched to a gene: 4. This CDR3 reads CASSSKGLAGDNEQFF. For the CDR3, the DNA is TGCGCCAGCAGCTCAAAGGGACTAGCGGGGGACAATGAGCAGTTCTTC.

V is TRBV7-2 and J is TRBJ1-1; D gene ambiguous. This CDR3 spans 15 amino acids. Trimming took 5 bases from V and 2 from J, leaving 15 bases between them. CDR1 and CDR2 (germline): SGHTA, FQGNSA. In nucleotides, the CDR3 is TGTGCCAGCAGCCTGTGGACGGTGGCAAACACTGAAGCTTTCTTT. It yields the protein CASSLWTVANTEAFF.

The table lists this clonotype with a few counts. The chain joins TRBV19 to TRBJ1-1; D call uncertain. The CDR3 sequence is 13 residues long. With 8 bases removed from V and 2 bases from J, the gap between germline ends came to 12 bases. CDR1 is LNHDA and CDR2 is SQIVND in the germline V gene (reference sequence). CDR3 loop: CASLRDINTEAFF. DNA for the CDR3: TGTGCCAGTCTACGGGATATTAACACTGAAGCTTTCTTT.

The CDR3 DNA reads as TGTGCCAGCAGTGGCGATCGGGACAGCCGGTCGGTTGGCTACACCTTC. It translates to CASSGDRDSRSVGYTF. The J gene is TRBJ1-2, the V gene TRBV25-1, with TRBD1 matching 7 bases. Germline lookup yields CDR1 MGHDK and CDR2 SYGVNS. This CDR3 contains 16 residues. The V gene end was trimmed by 4 bases and the J gene end by 7 bases; junction bases not matched to a gene: 15.

The CDR3 bases are TGTGCCAGCAGCTTACAACTACGAAGGACAGGGCCCTCTGGAAACACCATATATTTT. It encodes CASSLQLRRTGPSGNTIYF. This chain joins TRBV7-6 and TRBJ1-3, with 8 bases identical to TRBD1. Germline CDR1 SGHVS, CDR2 FNYEAQ. The length of the CDR3 is 19 residues. The junction had 12 bases not matched to a gene; V was cut back by 2 bases and J by 0 bases.

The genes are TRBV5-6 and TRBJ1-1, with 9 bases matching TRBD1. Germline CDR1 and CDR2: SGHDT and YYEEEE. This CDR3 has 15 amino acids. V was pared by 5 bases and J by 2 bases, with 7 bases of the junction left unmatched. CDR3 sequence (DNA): TGTGCCAGCAGACTAACAACAGGGGGCAACACTGAAGCTTTCTTT. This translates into CASRLTTGGNTEAFF.

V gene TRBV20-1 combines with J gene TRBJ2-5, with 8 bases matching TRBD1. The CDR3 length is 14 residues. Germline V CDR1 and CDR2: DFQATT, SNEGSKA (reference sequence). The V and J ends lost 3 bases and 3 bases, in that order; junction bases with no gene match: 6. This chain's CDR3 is CSARDRVREETQYF. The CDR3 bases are TGCAGTGCTAGGGACAGGGTCCGGGAAGAGACCCAGTACTTC.